A single sample is the source of the 9 T cell receptor beta chains below, sequenced in a study of blood T cell repertoires in COVID-19. Clones were read by immunoSEQ multiplex PCR, and TCRdb kept only the in-frame ones, dropping some. Of about 18,000 clones listed, under 95% are singletons. The specimen was peripheral blood. The source of these receptors is a human donor in a cohort sampled during active COVID-19.

The genes are TRBV28 and TRBJ2-7, with 15 bases matching TRBD2. CDR1 and CDR2 (germline): MDHEN, SYDVKM. The CDR3 has 19 amino acids. J gave up 6 bases and V 3 bases, and 15 bases lay outside the gene matches. The DNA for the CDR3 is TGTGCCAGCAGTTTCGCGACCACTAGGACTAGCGGGAGGGCGATCGAGCAGTACTTC. Translating gives CASSFATTRTSGRAIEQYF.

The rearrangement joins TRBV4-1 to TRBJ2-2; D gene uncertain. The CDR3 sequence is 13 residues long. CDR1 is MGHRA, CDR2 YSYEKL, per germline. V lost 1 base and J 6 bases, leaving 6 bases between the germline ends. CDR3 protein: CASSQVVPGELFF. The CDR3 coding sequence is TGCGCCAGCAGCCAAGTCGTCCCCGGGGAGCTGTTTTTT.

The chain carries TRBV15 and TRBJ2-7; D not resolved. Trimming pared 2 bases from V and 5 bases from J, leaving 16 bases between. CDR3 length: 15 residues. Germline V lookup: CDR1 LNHNV, CDR2 YYDKDF (reference sequence). The CDR3 bases are TGTGCCACCAGCAGAATGCGGTCTACCGGTAACGAGCAGTACTTC. This codes for CATSRMRSTGNEQYF.

This chain uses TRBV6-4 with TRBJ1-2, with 7 bases lining up with TRBD1. The CDR3 runs 17 residues. V lost 7 bases, J lost 3 bases, and 17 bases stayed unmatched. The V gene's germline CDR1 is MRHNA and CDR2 SNTAGT. The CDR3 bases are TGTGCCAGCACCCATCTAGGGACAGTCCGCTCCGACTATGGCTACACCTTC. This encodes CASTHLGTVRSDYGYTF.

This clone has a single count. V and J are TRBV4-1 and TRBJ2-1, with 8 positions matching TRBD2. CDR3 length: 18 residues. From germline, CDR1 is MGHRA and CDR2 YSYEKL. After removal of 5 bases from V and 5 bases from J, the junction contained 17 bases not matched to a gene. The CDR3 sequence: CASSTDPSGAGGHNEQFF. In DNA form, the CDR3 reads TGCGCCAGCAGCACAGACCCCTCCGGGGCGGGGGGCCACAATGAGCAGTTCTTC.

V usage is TRBV28 and J usage is TRBJ1-4, with unresolved D. Trimming took off 6 bases at V and 10 bases at J, with 12 bases between the two ends. The CDR3 runs to 12 residues. Germline V gene lookup returns CDR1 MDHEN and CDR2 SYDVKM. The CDR3 reads CASRPRARKLFF. CDR3 nucleotide sequence: TGTGCCAGCAGGCCGAGGGCCCGAAAACTGTTTTTT.

V usage is TRBV30 and J usage is TRBJ2-7, with 14 bases aligning to TRBD2. Germline V gives CDR1 GTSNPN, CDR2 SVGIG (reference sequence). This CDR3 is built from 17 residues. Trimming took 1 base from V and 2 from J; bases not matched to a gene: 7. The CDR3 spells CAWSGTSGRMGTYEQYF. In DNA, the CDR3 is TGTGCCTGGAGTGGGACTAGCGGGAGGATGGGTACCTACGAGCAGTACTTC.

In its sample, this clone was seen once. The V call is TRBV5-5, the J call TRBJ2-5; D may be TRBD2 (5 bases). V shed 2 bases and J shed 5 bases, with 16 bases lying between them. Germline assignment: CDR1 SGHKS and CDR2 YYEKEE (reference sequence). The CDR3 sequence is 15 residues long. The CDR3 region has the DNA TGTGCCAGCAGCTTTTCTCTATTTTCGGGGGAGACCCAGTACTTC. This sequence encodes CASSFSLFSGETQYF.

The gene calls are TRBV4-3 and TRBJ2-7; D possibly corresponds to TRBD2 (6 bases). This CDR3 region has 14 residues. Germline V lookup: CDR1 LGHNA, CDR2 YSLEER. The V end was cut by 1 base, the J end by 7 bases, with 14 bases between. This CDR3 is CASSQGRMAGEQYF. DNA of the CDR3: TGCGCCAGCAGCCAAGGGCGGATGGCGGGAGAGCAGTACTTC.